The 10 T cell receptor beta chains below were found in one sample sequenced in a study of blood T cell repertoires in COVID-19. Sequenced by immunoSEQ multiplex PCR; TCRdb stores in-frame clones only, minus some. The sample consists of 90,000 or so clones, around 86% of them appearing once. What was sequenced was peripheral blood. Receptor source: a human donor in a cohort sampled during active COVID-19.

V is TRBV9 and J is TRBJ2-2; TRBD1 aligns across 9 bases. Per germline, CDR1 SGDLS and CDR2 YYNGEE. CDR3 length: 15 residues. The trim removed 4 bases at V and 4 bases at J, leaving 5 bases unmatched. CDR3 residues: CASSQGQGRTGELFF. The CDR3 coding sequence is TGTGCCAGCAGCCAGGGACAGGGACGCACCGGGGAGCTGTTTTTT.

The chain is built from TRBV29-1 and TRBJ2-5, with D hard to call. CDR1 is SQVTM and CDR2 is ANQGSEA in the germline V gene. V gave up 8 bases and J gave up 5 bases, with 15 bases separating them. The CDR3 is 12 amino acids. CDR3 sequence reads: CSTPGLLETQYF. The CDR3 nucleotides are TGCAGCACGCCAGGTTTGTTGGAGACCCAGTACTTC. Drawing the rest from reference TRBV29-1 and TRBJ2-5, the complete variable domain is SAVISQKPSRDICQRGTSLTIQCQVDSQVTMMFWYRQQPGQSLTLIATANQGSEATYESGFVIDKFPISRPNLTFSTLTVSNMSPEDSSIYLCSTPGLLETQYFGPGTRLLVL.

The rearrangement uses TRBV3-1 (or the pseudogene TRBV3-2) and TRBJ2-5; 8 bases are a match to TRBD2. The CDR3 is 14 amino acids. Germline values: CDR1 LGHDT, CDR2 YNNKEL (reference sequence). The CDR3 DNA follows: TGTGCGACGGGGGGGGGCGCGATTTCGGAGACCCAGTACTTC. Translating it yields CATGGGAISETQYF.

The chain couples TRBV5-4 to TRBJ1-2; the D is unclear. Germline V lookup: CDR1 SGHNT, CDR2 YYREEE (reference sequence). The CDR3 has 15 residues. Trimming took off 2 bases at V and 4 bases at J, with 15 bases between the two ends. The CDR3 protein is CASSFFGRLRYGYTF. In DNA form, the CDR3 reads TGTGCCAGCAGCTTTTTCGGGAGGTTGCGCTATGGCTACACCTTC. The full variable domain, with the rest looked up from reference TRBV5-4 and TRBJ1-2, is ETGVTQSPTHLIKTRGQQVTLRCSSQSGHNTVSWYQQALGQGPQFIFQYYREEENGRGNFPPRFSGLQFPNYSSELNVNALELDDSALYLCASSFFGRLRYGYTFGSGTRLTVV.

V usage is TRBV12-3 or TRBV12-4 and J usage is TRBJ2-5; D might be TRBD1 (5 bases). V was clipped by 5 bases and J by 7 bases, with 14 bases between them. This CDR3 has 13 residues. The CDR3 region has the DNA TGTGCCAGCAGTCGGACATCGGGCCGGACCCAGTACTTC. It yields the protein CASSRTSGRTQYF.

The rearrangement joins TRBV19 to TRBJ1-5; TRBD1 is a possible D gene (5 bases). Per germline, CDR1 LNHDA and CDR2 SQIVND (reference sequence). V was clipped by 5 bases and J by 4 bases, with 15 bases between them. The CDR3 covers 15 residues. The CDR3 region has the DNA TGTGCCAGTAGTTTAACCCCCCCAGGGAATCAGCCCCAGCATTTT. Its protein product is CASSLTPPGNQPQHF. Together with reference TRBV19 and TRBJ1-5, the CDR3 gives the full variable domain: DGGITQSPKYLFRKEGQNVTLSCEQNLNHDAMYWYRQDPGQGLRLIYYSQIVNDFQKGDIAEGYSVSREKKESFPLTVTSAQKNPTAFYLCASSLTPPGNQPQHFGDGTRLSIL.

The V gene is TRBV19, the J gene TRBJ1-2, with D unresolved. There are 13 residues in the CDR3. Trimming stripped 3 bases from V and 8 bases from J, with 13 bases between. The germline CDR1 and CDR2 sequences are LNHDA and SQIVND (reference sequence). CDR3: CASSMLEAGGYTF. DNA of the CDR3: TGTGCCAGTAGTATGTTGGAGGCGGGGGGCTACACCTTC. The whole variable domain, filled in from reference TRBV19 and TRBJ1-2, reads DGGITQSPKYLFRKEGQNVTLSCEQNLNHDAMYWYRQDPGQGLRLIYYSQIVNDFQKGDIAEGYSVSREKKESFPLTVTSAQKNPTAFYLCASSMLEAGGYTFGSGTRLTVV.

The CDR3 DNA is TGTGCCACCCACAGGGGAGGCACCGGGGAGCTGTTTTTT. It codes for CATHRGGTGELFF. V usage is TRBV6-5 and J usage is TRBJ2-2; a possible D gene is TRBD1 (7 bases). The V and J ends lost 10 bases and 4 bases respectively, with 13 bases between them. CDR3 length equals 13 residues. Germline CDR1 and CDR2: MNHEY and SVGAGI.

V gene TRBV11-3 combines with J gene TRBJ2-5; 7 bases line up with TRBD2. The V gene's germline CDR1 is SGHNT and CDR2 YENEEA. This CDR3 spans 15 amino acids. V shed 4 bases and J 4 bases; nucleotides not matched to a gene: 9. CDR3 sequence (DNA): TGTGCCAGCAGCTCTACCTCACTAGCGACAGAGACCCAGTACTTC. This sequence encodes CASSSTSLATETQYF.

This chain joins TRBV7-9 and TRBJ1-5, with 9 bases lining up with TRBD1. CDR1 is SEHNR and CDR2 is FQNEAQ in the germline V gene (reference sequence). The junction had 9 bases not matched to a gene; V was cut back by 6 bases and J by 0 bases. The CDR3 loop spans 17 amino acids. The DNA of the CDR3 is TGTGCCAGCAGTCCCGGGACAGGGACCTTTAGCAATCAGCCCCAGCATTTT. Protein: CASSPGTGTFSNQPQHF.